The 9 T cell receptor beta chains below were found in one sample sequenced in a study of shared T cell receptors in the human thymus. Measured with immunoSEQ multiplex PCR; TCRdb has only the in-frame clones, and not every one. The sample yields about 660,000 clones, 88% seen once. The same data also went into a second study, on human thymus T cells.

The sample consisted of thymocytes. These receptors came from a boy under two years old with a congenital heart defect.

The CDR3 nucleotides read TGCAGCGGCCTACCGGGACAGGGGAGCACAGATACGCAGTATTTT. Amino acid sequence: CSGLPGQGSTDTQYF. V usage is TRBV29-1 and J usage is TRBJ2-3, with 10 nucleotides matching TRBD1. V shed 7 bases, J shed 0 bases, and the junction held 7 bases outside the gene matches. The CDR3 runs 15 residues. CDR1 is SQVTM, CDR2 ANQGSEA, per germline.

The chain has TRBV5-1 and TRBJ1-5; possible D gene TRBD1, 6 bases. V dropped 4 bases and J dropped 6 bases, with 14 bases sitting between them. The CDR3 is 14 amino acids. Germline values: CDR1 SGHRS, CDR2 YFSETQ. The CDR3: CASSPVGGSQPQHF. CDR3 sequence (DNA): TGCGCCAGCAGCCCCGTTGGGGGCAGTCAGCCCCAGCATTTT.

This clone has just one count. The CDR3 protein is CASSLAGGRDTEAFF. CDR3 nucleotide sequence: TGTGCCAGCAGCTTGGCCGGGGGAAGGGACACTGAAGCTTTCTTT. The chain employs TRBV5-4 and TRBJ1-1; D perhaps matches TRBD1 (5 bases). The CDR3 runs 15 residues. The V end was cut by 0 bases, the J end by 3 bases, with 12 bases between. Germline V gene lookup returns CDR1 SGHNT and CDR2 YYREEE (reference sequence).

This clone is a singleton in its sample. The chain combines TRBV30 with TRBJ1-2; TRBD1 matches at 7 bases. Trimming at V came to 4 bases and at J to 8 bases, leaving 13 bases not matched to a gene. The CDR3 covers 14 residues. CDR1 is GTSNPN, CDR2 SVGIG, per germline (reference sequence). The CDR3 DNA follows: TGTGCCTGGACCGACCCCTTAGACAGGGACGGCTACACCTTC. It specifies CAWTDPLDRDGYTF.

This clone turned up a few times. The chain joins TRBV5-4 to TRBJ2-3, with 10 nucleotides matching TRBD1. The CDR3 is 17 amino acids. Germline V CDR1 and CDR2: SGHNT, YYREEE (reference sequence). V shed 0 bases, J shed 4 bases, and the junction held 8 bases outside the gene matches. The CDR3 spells CASSLGRQGAVSDTQYF. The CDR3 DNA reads TGTGCCAGCAGCTTGGGCCGACAGGGGGCAGTTTCAGATACGCAGTATTTT.

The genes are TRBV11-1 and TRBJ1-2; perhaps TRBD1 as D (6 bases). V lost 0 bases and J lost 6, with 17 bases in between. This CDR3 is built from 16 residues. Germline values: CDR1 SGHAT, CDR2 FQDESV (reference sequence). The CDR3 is CASSLAGDNGSNGYTF. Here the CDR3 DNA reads TGTGCCAGCAGCTTAGCCGGGGACAATGGCAGCAATGGCTACACCTTC.

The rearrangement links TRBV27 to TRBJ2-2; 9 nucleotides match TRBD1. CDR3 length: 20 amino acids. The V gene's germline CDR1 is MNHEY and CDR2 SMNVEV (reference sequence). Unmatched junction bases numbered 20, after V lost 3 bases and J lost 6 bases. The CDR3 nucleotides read TGTGCCAGCAGTTTCGCCATCGTTCGGGGTGGACAGGGGAGGGCCGGGGAGCTGTTTTTT. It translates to CASSFAIVRGGQGRAGELFF.

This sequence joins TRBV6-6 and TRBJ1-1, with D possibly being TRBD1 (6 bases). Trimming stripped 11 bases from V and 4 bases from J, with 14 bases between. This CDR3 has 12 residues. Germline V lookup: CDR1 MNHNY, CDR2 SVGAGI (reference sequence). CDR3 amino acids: CAATTGSTEAFF. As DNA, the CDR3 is TGTGCCGCCACCACAGGGTCCACTGAAGCTTTCTTT.

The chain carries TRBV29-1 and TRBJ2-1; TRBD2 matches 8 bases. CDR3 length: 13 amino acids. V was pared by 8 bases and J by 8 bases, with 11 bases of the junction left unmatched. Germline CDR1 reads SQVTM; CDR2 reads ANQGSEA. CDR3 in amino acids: CSLVAGPSHEQFF. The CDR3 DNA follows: TGCAGCTTAGTAGCGGGACCCTCCCATGAGCAGTTCTTC.